The 14 T cell receptor beta chains reported below all come from one sample, sequenced in a study of vaccination and CD4 T cells after COVID-19. These receptors' antigens are unknown. Researchers used the Oncomine TCR Beta short-read assay to sequence DNA from cultured CD4+ T cells. In TCRdb, the PCR reads were re-called with MiXCR into one record per CDR3 protein. Altogether 20,000 to 25,000 distinct CDR3 sequences are present, 50% being singletons, with the ten largest covering roughly 9%. Treatment noted: approximately 9-day PBMC culture with coronavirus spike peptide pools or control peptides (ViraFEST assay). The sequenced sample consisted of CD4+ T cells from blood, cultured in vitro. The receptor set was obtained from a human donor who had recovered from COVID-19.

The chain couples TRBV5-1 to TRBJ2-1; no definite D call. The germline gives CDR1 SGHRS, CDR2 YFSETQ. V lost 4 bases to trimming and J lost 0 bases, with 5 bases between them. This CDR3 is 13 amino acids long. CDR3 nucleotide sequence: TGCGCCAGCAGCCCTAGCTCCTACAATGAGCAGTTCTTC. It specifies CASSPSSYNEQFF. Variable domain in full (rest from reference TRBV5-1 and TRBJ2-1): KAGVTQTPRYLIKTRGQQVTLSCSPISGHRSVSWYQQTPGQGLQFLFEYFSETQRNKGNFPGRFSGRQFSNSRSEMNVSTLELGDSALYLCASSPSSYNEQFFGPGTRLTVL.

The chain carries TRBV28 and TRBJ1-2, with 12 bases aligning to TRBD1. Germline CDR1 is MDHEN and CDR2 is SYDVKM. The length of the CDR3 is 15 residues. Losses at the gene ends were 5 bases for V and 6 bases for J; bases not matched to a gene: 7. CDR3 nucleotide sequence: TGTGCCAGCAGTCCCGGGACAGGGGGCCGGGATGGCTACACCTTC. This encodes CASSPGTGGRDGYTF.

The chain links TRBV20-1 to TRBJ2-7; D is unresolved. V lost 1 base to trimming and J lost 9 bases, with 28 bases between them. Germline V gene lookup returns CDR1 DFQATT and CDR2 SNEGSKA (reference sequence). The CDR3 is 17 amino acids. CDR3 loop: CSARVLRNRIVSSGQYF. DNA of the CDR3: TGCAGTGCTAGAGTTCTGAGAAACCGGATTGTTAGTAGTGGGCAGTACTTC.

V usage is TRBV6-1 and J usage is TRBJ1-2; possibly TRBD1 for D (6 bases). In germline, CDR1 is MNHNS, CDR2 SASEGT. V shed 7 bases and J shed 6 bases, with 9 bases lying between them. This CDR3 comprises 11 residues. CDR3 protein: CASTTGHGYTF. The CDR3 DNA is TGTGCCAGCACCACAGGGCATGGCTACACCTTC.

The V call is TRBV29-1, the J call TRBJ2-3; possible D gene TRBD2, 6 bases. CDR3 length: 13 amino acids. V dropped 4 bases and J dropped 2 bases, with 10 bases sitting between them. Germline CDR1 SQVTM, CDR2 ANQGSEA. This CDR3 reads CSVVGGTTDTQYF. In DNA, the CDR3 is TGCAGCGTTGTTGGGGGGACCACAGATACGCAGTATTTT.

V is TRBV20-1 and J is TRBJ1-1; D is perhaps TRBD1 (5 bases). Germline loops: CDR1 DFQATT, CDR2 SNEGSKA (reference sequence). The CDR3 runs 12 residues. The V gene lost 5 bases and the J gene lost 6 bases, with 13 bases spanning the gap. The CDR3 DNA reads TGCAGTGCTCCCCGGGGGGTGGCTGAAGCTTTCTTT. Its translation: CSAPRGVAEAFF.

The chain is built from TRBV7-2 and TRBJ1-5; 7 nucleotides agree with TRBD1. Per germline, CDR1 SGHTA and CDR2 FQGNSA. This CDR3 is 14 amino acids long. J gave up 1 base and V 5 bases, and 2 bases lay outside the gene matches. The CDR3 DNA reads TGTGCCAGCAGCCAGGGACAGAGCAATCAGCCCCAGCATTTT. Translating it yields CASSQGQSNQPQHF.

The genes are TRBV7-9 and TRBJ1-6; unclear D gene. Trimming pared 5 bases from V and 7 bases from J, leaving 18 bases between. Germline V gene data show CDR1 as SEHNR and CDR2 as FQNEAQ (reference sequence). The CDR3 has 16 amino acids. CDR3 DNA: TGTGCCAGCAGCCCCCCGGCTGGTTGGGCGAATTCACCCCTCCACTTT. It codes for CASSPPAGWANSPLHF.

V and J are TRBV19 and TRBJ1-2, with D maybe TRBD1 (6 bases). V was trimmed by 7 bases and J by 8 bases, leaving 20 bases between them. The CDR3 sequence is 14 residues long. Germline CDR1 is LNHDA and CDR2 is SQIVND (reference sequence). CDR3 DNA: TGTGCCAGTAAGAGGGGGGGCCAGAGTAGGGGCTACACCTTC. Protein: CASKRGGQSRGYTF.

V gene TRBV19 combines with J gene TRBJ2-7, with 8 bases aligning to TRBD1. Germline V CDR1 and CDR2: LNHDA, SQIVND (reference sequence). J was trimmed by 0 bases and V by 9 bases; bases with no gene match: 16. The CDR3 has 17 amino acids. CDR3 region: CASSRGHLSVPSYEQYF. As DNA, the CDR3 is TGTGCCAGCTCCAGGGGGCATCTTTCAGTTCCCTCCTACGAGCAGTACTTC.

This clonotype was seen only a few times. V usage is TRBV10-2 and J usage is TRBJ1-1; D gene unclear. V lost 6 bases, J lost 0 bases, and 11 bases lay in between. The CDR3 runs to 14 residues. Germline V gene sequence: CDR1 WSHSY, CDR2 SAAADI. The CDR3 bases are TGCGCCAGCAGGCAAGTCAGTCTGAACACTGAAGCTTTCTTT. Its translation: CASRQVSLNTEAFF.

This clonotype was detected only a few times. The rearrangement links TRBV6-5 to TRBJ2-7; the match to TRBD2 covers 9 bases. The CDR3 is 17 amino acids. V trimming: 6 bases; J trimming: 4 bases; junction bases outside the gene matches: 16. Germline CDR1 is MNHEY and CDR2 is SVGAGI. This CDR3 is CASSYTLTGLATYEQYF. CDR3 nucleotides: TGTGCCAGCAGCTACACCCTCACCGGACTAGCGACTTACGAGCAGTACTTC.

This clonotype was picked up a small number of times. The gene calls are TRBV19 and TRBJ1-2, with 10 nucleotides matching TRBD1. This CDR3 spans 14 amino acids. CDR1 is LNHDA and CDR2 is SQIVND in the germline V gene (reference sequence). The ends lost 5 bases at V and 6 bases at J; junction bases unmatched: 6. The CDR3 DNA follows: TGTGCCAGTAGTCAAGACAGGGGGCAGGATGGCTACACCTTC. Its protein product is CASSQDRGQDGYTF.

This clonotype turned up a few times. The chain links TRBV28 to TRBJ2-5; no definite D call. V lost 7 bases, J lost 2 bases, and 11 bases lay in between. This CDR3 has 13 residues. Per the germline V gene, CDR1 is MDHEN and CDR2 is SYDVKM. The CDR3 region has the DNA TGTGCCAGCATGAAGGGATCACAAGAGACCCAGTACTTC. The encoded protein is CASMKGSQETQYF.